Each of the 14 T cell receptor beta chains below was sequenced from the same sample in a study of cytomegalovirus exposure and HLA in healthy donors. Generated by immunoSEQ multiplex PCR, the TCRdb table keeps only in-frame clones and is missing some. In the table there are roughly 250,000 clones, approximately 84% of which are singletons. The sequencing sample was made of PBMCs. The receptor set was obtained from a woman younger than 45 in good health and CMV-seropositive.

This rearrangement joins TRBV10-2 to TRBJ2-2; 9 nucleotides align to TRBD2. The germline gives CDR1 WSHSY, CDR2 SAAADI. J lost 5 bases, V lost 5 bases, and 9 bases had no gene match. This CDR3 spans 16 amino acids. The CDR3 loop reads CASSRPSGIGTGELFF. CDR3 nucleotide sequence: TGCGCCAGCAGTCGTCCTAGCGGGATAGGAACCGGGGAGCTGTTTTTT.

The count of this clone is one. V is TRBV9 and J is TRBJ2-5; D is ambiguous. Trimming left V 4 bases short and J 1 base short, with 8 bases between. Germline V gene sequence: CDR1 SGDLS, CDR2 YYNGEE. CDR3 length equals 13 residues. CDR3: CASSPSPQETQYF. In nucleotides, the CDR3 is TGTGCCAGCAGCCCAAGCCCCCAAGAGACCCAGTACTTC.

The chain joins TRBV30 to TRBJ1-2; 9 bases match TRBD1. The CDR3 loop spans 14 amino acids. V lost 2 bases to trimming and J lost 8 bases; unmatched junction nucleotides: 9. CDR1 is GTSNPN and CDR2 is SVGIG in the germline V gene (reference sequence). The CDR3 here is CAWSPTNRGHGYTF. In DNA form, the CDR3 reads TGTGCCTGGAGTCCTACAAACAGGGGGCACGGCTACACCTTC.

A few counts support this clone. The chain has TRBV4-2 and TRBJ2-7; possible D gene TRBD1, 7 bases. The germline gives CDR1 LGHNA, CDR2 YNFKEQ. V was cut by 4 bases and J by 2 bases, with 21 bases left in between. The CDR3 is made up of 17 amino acids. The CDR3 nucleotides read TGTGCCAGCAGCCTGCCACCAGACAGGGACTTCGCCTACGAGCAGTACTTC. As protein: CASSLPPDRDFAYEQYF.

This sequence joins TRBV29-1 and TRBJ2-7, with a tentative D call TRBD2 (6 bases). The V gene's germline CDR1 is SQVTM and CDR2 ANQGSEA. The CDR3 is made up of 14 amino acids. Trimming removed 4 bases at V and 6 bases at J, with 19 bases between. The CDR3 spells CSVAGTLISSEQYF. CDR3 nucleotide sequence: TGCAGCGTTGCAGGGACTCTCATCAGTTCCGAGCAGTACTTC.

The chain couples TRBV9 to TRBJ2-7, with 12 bases matching TRBD1. V shed 3 bases and J 2 bases; nucleotides not matched to a gene: 3. Germline V gene sequence: CDR1 SGDLS, CDR2 YYNGEE. There are 15 residues in the CDR3. In nucleotides, the CDR3 is TGTGCCAGCAGCGGGGGGACAGGGGGCGCCTACGAGCAGTACTTC. Its translation: CASSGGTGGAYEQYF.

The gene calls are TRBV10-3 and TRBJ2-1; no clear D. Germline V lookup: CDR1 ENHRY, CDR2 SYGVKD. The CDR3 is 13 amino acids. V was pared by 4 bases and J by 6 bases, with 10 bases between. CDR3 sequence (DNA): TGTGCCATCAGTGCGGTCTTCGGCAATGAGCAGTTCTTC. It is translated as CAISAVFGNEQFF.

The gene calls are TRBV18 and TRBJ1-1, with 10 nucleotides matching TRBD1. This CDR3 is built from 14 residues. Unmatched junction bases numbered 2, after V lost 3 bases and J lost 4 bases. Germline V gene lookup returns CDR1 KGHSH and CDR2 LQKENI. The CDR3 nucleotides read TGTGCCAGCTCACCGGACAGGGGGGGCACTGAAGCTTTCTTT. Protein: CASSPDRGGTEAFF.

The chain uses TRBV5-1 and TRBJ2-1; D not certain. The CDR3 runs to 13 residues. CDR1 is SGHRS, CDR2 YFSETQ, per germline. Trimming shortened V by 0 bases and J by 4 bases, and 5 bases separated the two germline ends. CDR3 protein: CASSLEPYNEQFF. The CDR3 nucleotides read TGCGCCAGCAGCTTGGAGCCGTACAATGAGCAGTTCTTC.

This rearrangement joins TRBV9 to TRBJ2-7, with 11 bases matching TRBD2. V lost 0 bases and J lost 5; bases outside the gene matches: 4. The CDR3 consists of 15 residues. Germline V CDR1 and CDR2: SGDLS, YYNGEE. Here the CDR3 reads CASSVGTSGSDEQYF. Written as DNA, the CDR3 is TGTGCCAGCAGCGTAGGGACTAGCGGGTCCGACGAGCAGTACTTC.

The V and J genes are TRBV5-1 and TRBJ2-7, with TRBD2 identical over 16 bases. CDR1 SGHRS and CDR2 YFSETQ come from the germline V gene. V lost 3 bases, J lost 6 bases, and 6 bases stayed unmatched. This CDR3 comprises 16 residues. The CDR3 DNA is TGCGCCAGCAGCTCGGGACTAGCGGGAGGGTTCGGCGAGCAGTACTTC. Its protein product is CASSSGLAGGFGEQYF.

The V gene is TRBV27, the J gene TRBJ2-1; 7 bases agree with TRBD1. The J segment lost 3 bases and the V segment lost 8 bases, leaving 13 bases of the junction unmatched. The CDR3 is 16 residues long. The germline gives CDR1 MNHEY, CDR2 SMNVEV (reference sequence). The CDR3, as DNA: TGTGCCAGCGGAAACTTAGGGGGCCAAAGCTACAATGAGCAGTTCTTC. It specifies CASGNLGGQSYNEQFF.

In this sample, this clone turned up a few times. The chain combines TRBV7-9 with TRBJ2-6, with 14 bases fitting TRBD2. The V segment lost 3 bases and the J segment 3 bases; nucleotides outside the gene matches: 1. Germline V gene data show CDR1 as SEHNR and CDR2 as FQNEAQ (reference sequence). The CDR3 runs 17 residues. DNA of the CDR3: TGTGCCAGCAGCTTGGGACTAGCGGGAGTTGGGGCCAACGTCCTGACTTTC. Translated: CASSLGLAGVGANVLTF.

The chain couples TRBV7-6 to TRBJ2-3; 7 nucleotides match TRBD2. Germline lookup yields CDR1 SGHVS and CDR2 FNYEAQ. The CDR3 spans 14 residues. With 4 bases clipped from V and 7 bases from J, the junction kept 8 bases outside the gene matches. DNA of the CDR3: TGTGCCAGCAGCTCTTCTAGCGGAGGCAATACGCAGTATTTT. Translation: CASSSSSGGNTQYF.